This T cell receptor beta chain derives from a study of shared clonotypes between healthy human individuals. Study outcomes and limitations: Generally, estimated richness proved larger in naive subsets than it did in memory subsets. Relative to clonotypes present in all four donors, those not shared had lower generation probabilities.

On this clone itself: No antigen is known for it.

The deep-level immunoSEQ assay was used. Assay used: immunoSEQ multiplex PCR; TCRdb lists only in-frame clones, some missing. The table shows 1.5 million to 2.5 million clones, with approximately 94% occurring only once. Terminally differentiated effector memory CD45RA+ cells were excluded by CCR7 positive selection of CD45RO-negative cells. Donors were healthy HIV-negative adults without recent acute infections or vaccinations. The CDR3 has 14 residues. Germline V CDR1 and CDR2: MNHEY, SMNVEV (reference sequence). The junction had 8 bases not matched to a gene; V was cut back by 6 bases and J by 5 bases.

The sequencing input was naive CD8+ T cells sorted from blood. This chain connects TRBV27 to TRBJ2-7; 9 bases are a match to TRBD1. This receptor was obtained from a man in his late teens or twenties in good health. The CDR3 spells CASSPGTGWHEQYF. The CDR3 DNA reads TGTGCCAGCAGCCCCGGGACAGGGTGGCACGAGCAGTACTTC.